This entry describes one T cell receptor beta chain. Its target is not known. The germline and genes are mouse ones. Read sequence stops 4 residues before the CDR3 end, and the germline J gene provides the missing end. At the DNA level, this CDR3 is encoded by other sequences in the same sample as well. This record comes from a study of CD8+ T cells in alopecia areata. Study context: Approximately 7-11-week-old female C3H/HeJ mice were grafted with skin from spontaneously alopecic roughly 6-12-month-old C3H/HeJ graft donors.

Pooled cells of cutaneous lymph node origin were sorted on CD4, CD8alpha, NKG2D, NKG2ACE and other markers. Sequencing templates came from extracted RNA that was reverse transcribed into cDNA. Here immunoSEQ multiplex PCR was the method, and the copy in TCRdb shows in-frame clones only, minus some. Recorded here are about 300,000 clones, none singletons. Study-level results: Across lesional scalp, and particularly alopecia totalis/universalis, clonality surpassed that of normal scalp. Relative to mice, TCR sharing across patients was less clear, a difference possibly HLA-related.

Germline V gives CDR1 NSHNY, CDR2 SYGAGN. CDR3 length: 13 amino acids. V trimming: 5 bases; J trimming: 1 base; junction bases outside the gene matches: 0. Sequencing was performed on CD4+ T cells sorted from a lymph node. The chain is built from TRBV13-1 and TRBJ2-3, with 8 bases matching TRBD1. The sequence came from a C3H/HeJ mouse with alopecia areata. The strain's MHC: H2-k. CDR3 region: CASRTGGAETLYF. CDR3 DNA, as far as it was read: TGTGCCAGCAGGACAGGGGGTGCAGAA.